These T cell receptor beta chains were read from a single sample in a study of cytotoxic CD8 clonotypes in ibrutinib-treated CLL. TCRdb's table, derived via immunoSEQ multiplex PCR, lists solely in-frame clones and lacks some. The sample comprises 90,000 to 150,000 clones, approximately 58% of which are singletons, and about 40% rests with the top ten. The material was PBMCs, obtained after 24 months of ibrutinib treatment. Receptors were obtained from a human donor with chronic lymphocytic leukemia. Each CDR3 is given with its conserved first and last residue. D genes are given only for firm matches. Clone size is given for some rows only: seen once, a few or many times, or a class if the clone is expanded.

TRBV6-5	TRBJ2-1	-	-	CASSYSSGAREQFF	TGTGCCAGCAGTTACTCTTCGGGGGCAAGGGAGCAGTTCTTC
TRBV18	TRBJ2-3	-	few	CASSPPSLLDTQYF	TGTGCCAGCTCACCACCTTCTTTACTAGATACGCAGTATTTT
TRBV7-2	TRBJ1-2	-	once	CASSSGIANYGYTF	TGTGCCAGCAGCTCGGGGATAGCTAACTATGGCTACACCTTC
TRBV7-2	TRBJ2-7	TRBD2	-	CASSSSSGGATYEQYF	TGTGCCAGCAGCTCATCTAGCGGGGGCGCGACCTACGAGCAGTACTTC
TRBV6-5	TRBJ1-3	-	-	CASSYRSLSGNTIYF	TGTGCCAGCAGTTACCGCAGCCTCTCTGGAAACACCATATATTTT
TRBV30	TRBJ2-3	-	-	CAWSVLEDTQYF	TGTGCCTGGAGTGTACTGGAGGATACGCAGTATTTT
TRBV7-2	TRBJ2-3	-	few	CASSFIGGGDTQYF	TGTGCCAGCAGCTTTATCGGGGGAGGAGATACGCAGTATTTT
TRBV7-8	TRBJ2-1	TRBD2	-	CASSLMVAGYNEQFF	TGTGCCAGCAGCTTAATGGTAGCGGGGTACAATGAGCAGTTCTTC
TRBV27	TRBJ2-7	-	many	CASSLFQHYEQYF	TGTGCCAGCAGTTTATTCCAACACTACGAGCAGTACTTC
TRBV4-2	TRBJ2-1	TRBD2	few	CASSSPTTVGSGANEQFF	TGTGCCAGCAGCTCACCAACGACTGTCGGGAGCGGGGCCAATGAGCAGTTCTTC
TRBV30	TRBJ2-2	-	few	CAWSETVGELFF	TGTGCCTGGAGTGAGACAGTCGGGGAGCTGTTTTTT
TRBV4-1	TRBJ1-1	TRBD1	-	CASSHLTGIEAFF	TGCGCCAGCAGCCACTTGACAGGGATTGAAGCTTTCTTT
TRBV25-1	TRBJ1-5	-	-	CASRGGRRINQPQHF	TGTGCCAGCCGTGGGGGGCGGAGGATCAATCAGCCCCAGCATTTT
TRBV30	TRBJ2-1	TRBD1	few	CACQTGGLGTRGEQFF	TGTGCCTGCCAGACAGGGGGCTTGGGTACAAGGGGTGAGCAGTTCTTC
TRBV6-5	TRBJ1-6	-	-	CASSYSDNSPLHF	TGTGCCAGCAGTTACTCGGATAATTCACCCCTCCACTTT
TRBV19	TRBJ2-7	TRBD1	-	CASSMEQGGPYEQYF	TGTGCCAGTAGTATGGAACAGGGGGGTCCCTACGAGCAGTACTTC
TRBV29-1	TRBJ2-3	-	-	CSVSGDSWDTDTQYF	TGCAGCGTTTCGGGGGACTCCTGGGACACAGATACGCAGTATTTT
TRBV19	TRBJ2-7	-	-	CASSMKSTTYEQYF	TGTGCCAGTAGTATGAAAAGTACGACCTACGAGCAGTACTTC
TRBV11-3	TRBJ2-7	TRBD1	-	CASSFVTGALEQYF	TGTGCCAGCAGCTTCGTCACAGGGGCTCTCGAGCAGTACTTC
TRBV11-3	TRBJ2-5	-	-	CASSEGSGVGETQYF	TGTGCCAGCAGCGAGGGTAGTGGCGTTGGTGAGACCCAGTACTTC
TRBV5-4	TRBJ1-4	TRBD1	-	CASSLQGAGTNEKLFF	TGTGCCAGCAGCCTACAGGGGGCAGGGACTAATGAAAAACTGTTTTTT
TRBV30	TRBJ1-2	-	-	CAWSVRWDGYTF	TGTGCCTGGAGTGTACGGTGGGATGGCTACACCTTC
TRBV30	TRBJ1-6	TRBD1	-	CAWSTVGQRLFGALHF	TGTGCCTGGAGTACCGTGGGACAGAGACTTTTTGGAGCCCTCCACTTT
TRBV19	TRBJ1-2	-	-	CASSPLGATANYGYTF	TGTGCCAGTAGTCCTCTGGGTGCTACCGCGAACTATGGCTACACCTTC
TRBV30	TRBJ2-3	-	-	CAWSGGSADTQYF	TGTGCCTGGAGTGGGGGTTCCGCAGATACGCAGTATTTT
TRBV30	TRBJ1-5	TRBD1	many	CAWSVGTANQPQHF	TGTGCCTGGAGTGTAGGGACAGCCAATCAGCCCCAGCATTTT
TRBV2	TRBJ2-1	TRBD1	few	CASRRGLTGWEQFF	TGTGCCAGCAGGAGGGGGTTGACAGGGTGGGAGCAGTTCTTC
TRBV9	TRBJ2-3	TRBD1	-	CASSVNTGQLQDTQYF	TGTGCCAGCAGCGTAAACACGGGACAGCTACAGGATACGCAGTATTTT
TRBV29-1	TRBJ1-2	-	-	CSVEDRGAGGYTF	TGCAGCGTTGAAGACCGGGGGGCGGGAGGCTACACCTTC
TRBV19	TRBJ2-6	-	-	CASSIAGGGSGANVLTF	TGTGCCAGTAGTATAGCAGGGGGGGGCTCTGGGGCCAACGTCCTGACTTTC
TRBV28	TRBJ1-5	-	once	CASSFSRTRNQPQHF	TGTGCCAGCAGTTTCTCCAGGACTCGCAATCAGCCCCAGCATTTT
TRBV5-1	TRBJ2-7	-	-	CASSLQGYEQYF	TGCGCCAGCAGCTTACAGGGCTACGAGCAGTACTTC
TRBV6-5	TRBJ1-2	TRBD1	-	CASSPGTGGHGYTF	TGTGCCAGCAGCCCTGGGACAGGGGGCCATGGCTACACCTTC
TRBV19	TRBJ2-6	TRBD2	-	CATQGLAGSSGANVLTF	TGTGCCACCCAAGGACTAGCGGGTAGCTCTGGGGCCAACGTCCTGACTTTC
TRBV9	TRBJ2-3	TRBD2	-	CASSVAGGPTSTDTQYF	TGTGCCAGCAGCGTAGCGGGGGGGCCGACATCGACAGATACGCAGTATTTT
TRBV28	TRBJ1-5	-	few	CASRPPYSNQPQHF	TGTGCCAGCAGGCCTCCATATAGCAATCAGCCCCAGCATTTT
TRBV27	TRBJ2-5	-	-	CASSRLQGSETQYF	TGTGCCAGCAGCCGGCTACAGGGCAGTGAGACCCAGTACTTC